Shown below are 31 T cell receptor beta chains from a single sample sequenced in a study of blood T cells in healthy people across ages. The authors ran a second PCR of roughly 7 to 11 cycles using a sample-barcoded 5' primer and a J-beta primer mix. TCRdb reprocessed the 5' RACE reads via MiXCR and lists one record per CDR3 protein. The top ten clones hold around 3.6% of a sample with 600,000 to 1,000,000 distinct CDR3 sequences, about 25% of them seen once. The data were also submitted as part of a second study, on T cells of mothers and their children.

The sequencing input was blood. These receptors all stem from a boy younger than 18 in good health.

This chain connects TRBV5-5 to TRBJ2-7; 8 nucleotides align to TRBD1. Germline-derived CDR1 and CDR2 are SGHKS and YYEKEE (reference sequence). The CDR3 loop spans 14 amino acids. V dropped 3 bases and J dropped 2; count of bases not matched to a gene: 4. DNA of the CDR3: TGTGCCAGCAGCTGGACAGGGCCCGCCTACGAGCAGTACTTC. This gives the protein CASSWTGPAYEQYF.

The chain links TRBV20-1 to TRBJ2-1, with D unresolved. Trimming removed 0 bases from V and 5 bases from J, with 23 bases in between. The CDR3 is 18 residues long. Germline lookup yields CDR1 DFQATT and CDR2 SNEGSKA (reference sequence). For the CDR3, the DNA is TGCAGTGCTAGAGATCCTTCTGTTCGGGCAGCCAGGAACAATGAGCAGTTCTTC. Its protein is CSARDPSVRAARNNEQFF.

This chain links TRBV29-1 with TRBJ1-2; TRBD1 might be the D (6 bases). Germline lookup yields CDR1 SQVTM and CDR2 ANQGSEA. CDR3 length equals 18 residues. Trimming removed 0 bases at V and 0 bases at J, with 20 bases between. CDR3: CSVEETQPGAASNYGYTF. The CDR3 region has the DNA TGCAGCGTTGAAGAGACCCAGCCGGGGGCGGCCTCTAACTATGGCTACACCTTC.

In its sample, this clonotype was seen a few times. This chain joins TRBV20-1 and TRBJ2-7, with 10 bases aligning to TRBD2. V shed 0 bases, J shed 4 bases, and the junction held 3 bases outside the gene matches. CDR1 and CDR2 from the germline V gene are DFQATT and SNEGSKA (reference sequence). The CDR3 loop spans 14 amino acids. The CDR3 sequence: CSARDLGLAYEQYF. For the CDR3, the DNA is TGCAGTGCTAGAGATTTGGGACTAGCGTACGAGCAGTACTTC.

V and J are TRBV29-1 and TRBJ2-5, with 10 bases that match TRBD1. Judging by the DNA end, TRBJ2-7 fits better; the J call may be wrong. Germline V CDR1 and CDR2: SQVTM, ANQGSEA. The CDR3 is made up of 14 amino acids. CDR3 sequence: CSVAPGTGDYEQYF. In DNA, the CDR3 is TGCAGCGTTGCTCCCGGGACAGGGGATTACGAGCAGTACTTC.

The table lists this clonotype with a few counts. The chain links TRBV6-4 to TRBJ1-1; weak D call: TRBD1 (6 bases). V shed 8 bases and J shed 6 bases, with 22 bases lying between them. In germline, CDR1 is MRHNA, CDR2 SNTAGT. The CDR3 contains 15 residues. The DNA of the CDR3 is TGTGCCAGCGTTTACTCCAGGGGCCTATTCCCTGAAGCTTTCTTT. The encoded protein is CASVYSRGLFPEAFF.

The rearrangement links TRBV20-1 to TRBJ1-5; TRBD1 is a possible D gene (5 bases). V gave up 6 bases and J gave up 0 bases, with 9 bases separating them. Germline CDR1 and CDR2: DFQATT and SNEGSKA (reference sequence). The CDR3 length is 13 residues. Written as DNA, the CDR3 is TGCAGTGCGCGACAGAATAGCAATCAGCCCCAGCATTTT. It is translated as CSARQNSNQPQHF.

This rearrangement joins TRBV2 to TRBJ1-2; no definite D call. Per the germline V gene, CDR1 is SNHLY and CDR2 is FYNNEI. V dropped 2 bases and J dropped 2 bases, with 9 bases sitting between them. This CDR3 is 14 amino acids long. The CDR3 region is CASSESLQNYGYTF. For the CDR3, the DNA is TGTGCCAGCAGTGAAAGTTTACAGAACTATGGCTACACCTTC.

The genes are TRBV15 and TRBJ1-3; TRBD1 is a possible D gene (5 bases). This CDR3 comprises 16 residues. V was cut by 5 bases and J by 0 bases, with 14 bases left in between. Germline lookup yields CDR1 LNHNV and CDR2 YYDKDF (reference sequence). CDR3: CATSGTRANSGNTIYF. CDR3 in DNA: TGTGCCACCAGCGGGACGAGGGCCAACTCTGGAAACACCATATATTTT.

The gene calls are TRBV7-9 and TRBJ1-5, with 8 bases aligning to TRBD1. Trimming at V came to 1 base and at J to 3 bases, leaving 11 bases not matched to a gene. The CDR3 has 18 residues. Germline CDR1 and CDR2: SEHNR and FQNEAQ (reference sequence). The CDR3 region has the DNA TGTGCCAGCAGCTTAGTCTCAAAGACAGGGGTTATCAATCAGCCCCAGCATTTT. Translation: CASSLVSKTGVINQPQHF.

CDR3 bases: TGTGCCAGCTCACGCCGGACAGGAGGTGAAGAGACCCAGTACTTC. Its protein product is CASSRRTGGEETQYF. The rearrangement links TRBV18 to TRBJ2-5, with 7 bases identical to TRBD1. CDR1 is KGHSH and CDR2 is LQKENI in the germline V gene. V gave up 4 bases and J gave up 3 bases; unmatched junction bases: 8. The CDR3 covers 15 residues.

There are many counts of this clonotype. The V and J genes are TRBV28 and TRBJ1-1; D may be TRBD1 (6 bases). Per germline, CDR1 MDHEN and CDR2 SYDVKM. The CDR3 runs 13 residues. With 3 bases removed from V and 10 bases from J, the gap between germline ends came to 15 bases. CDR3 sequence: CASSFRPGQGAFF. The CDR3 region has the DNA TGTGCCAGCAGTTTTAGGCCGGGACAAGGAGCTTTCTTT.

This clonotype has more than one count but fewer than ten. This sequence joins TRBV7-2 and TRBJ2-7; D unclear. TRBJ2-5 matches the DNA end more closely, so the J call is doubtful. CDR1 SGHTA and CDR2 FQGNSA come from the germline V gene. The CDR3 loop spans 16 amino acids. The CDR3 DNA reads TGTGCCAGCAGCCCACAACCCCCCCGGTTGTCGGAGACCCAGTACTTC. Protein: CASSPQPPRLSETQYF.

This clonotype was counted a few times. The chain links TRBV27 to TRBJ2-5; 12 bases fit TRBD2. Trimming cost V 6 bases and J 3 bases; bases outside gene matches: 5. CDR1 is MNHEY and CDR2 is SMNVEV in the germline V gene (reference sequence). This CDR3 is 15 amino acids long. This CDR3 reads CASSESSGGEETQYF. CDR3 DNA: TGTGCCAGCAGCGAGTCTAGCGGGGGGGAAGAGACCCAGTACTTC.

This chain links TRBV28 with TRBJ2-7; 8 nucleotides match TRBD1. V was clipped by 5 bases and J by 5 bases; unmatched bases: 11. Looked up from germline, CDR1 is MDHEN and CDR2 is SYDVKM. The CDR3 is made up of 15 amino acids. CDR3 coding DNA: TGTGCCAGCAGTGCCCCCGGGACAGGATCTGACGAGCAGTACTTC. Translated: CASSAPGTGSDEQYF.

This clonotype was detected many times. This sequence joins TRBV7-2 and TRBJ2-7; TRBD1 matches at 7 bases. The CDR3 totals 14 residues. Trimming at V came to 4 bases and at J to 1 base, leaving 4 bases not matched to a gene. Germline CDR1 reads SGHTA; CDR2 reads FQGNSA. This CDR3 reads CASSSRQGSYEQYF. DNA for the CDR3: TGTGCCAGCAGCTCACGACAGGGTTCCTACGAGCAGTACTTC.

V usage is TRBV5-1 and J usage is TRBJ2-1, with a weak D call TRBD2 (5 bases). The germline V gene encodes CDR1 SGHRS and CDR2 YFSETQ. Between the trimmed V and J ends, which lost 6 bases and 0 bases, there was a span of 10 bases. This CDR3 has 14 amino acids. This CDR3 reads CASNPTSSYNEQFF. CDR3 nucleotide sequence: TGCGCCAGCAATCCCACTAGCTCCTACAATGAGCAGTTCTTC.

V usage is TRBV9 and J usage is TRBJ2-3, with TRBD2 matching 13 bases. CDR3 length: 17 amino acids. CDR1 is SGDLS and CDR2 is YYNGEE in the germline V gene. The V gene end was trimmed by 3 bases and the J gene end by 2 bases; junction bases not matched to a gene: 6. The chain's CDR3 is CASSATGLAGLTDTQYF. The CDR3, as DNA: TGTGCCAGCAGCGCTACGGGACTAGCGGGGCTCACAGATACGCAGTATTTT. The variable domain in full, completed from reference TRBV9 and TRBJ2-3, reads DSGVTQTPKHLITATGQRVTLRCSPRSGDLSVYWYQQSLDQGLQFLIQYYNGEERAKGNILERFSAQQFPDLHSELNLSSLELGDSALYFCASSATGLAGLTDTQYFGPGTRLTVL.

The rearrangement links TRBV20-1 to TRBJ1-5, with TRBD1 as a possible D gene (5 bases). The CDR3 length is 14 residues. The germline gives CDR1 DFQATT, CDR2 SNEGSKA (reference sequence). V was cut by 6 bases and J by 1 base, with 13 bases left in between. This CDR3 is CSAAFQGSNQPQHF. In nucleotides, the CDR3 is TGCAGTGCCGCCTTCCAGGGAAGCAATCAGCCCCAGCATTTT.

This chain joins TRBV4-2 and TRBJ2-7, with 8 positions matching TRBD2. With V trimmed by 3 bases and J by 4 bases, 11 bases remained unmatched. CDR1 is LGHNA, CDR2 YNFKEQ, per germline. The length of the CDR3 is 16 residues. The DNA of the CDR3 is TGTGCCAGCAGCCAGGAAAACCCCACTAGCGGTTACGAGCAGTACTTC. It yields the protein CASSQENPTSGYEQYF.

Comments on this clonotype: A single base separates this from a much larger clone, so it may be a read error. The chain uses TRBV29-1 and TRBJ2-1; 8 bases map to TRBD2. The CDR3 has 16 residues. Trimming took 6 bases from V and 0 from J; bases not matched to a gene: 10. Per the germline V gene, CDR1 is SQVTM and CDR2 is ANQGSEA. The DNA of the CDR3 is TGCAGCGTGAGGATACCCGGGACTAGCTCCTACAATGAGCAGTTCTTC. Translated, it gives CSVRIPGTSSYNEQFF.

The chain couples TRBV7-3 to TRBJ1-3; no reliable D call. There are 14 residues in the CDR3. V shed 4 bases and J shed 0 bases, with 7 bases lying between them. Per the germline V gene, CDR1 is SGHTA and CDR2 is FQGTGA. CDR3 residues: CASSSGLSGNTIYF. CDR3 DNA sequence: TGTGCCAGCAGCTCTGGACTCTCTGGAAACACCATATATTTT. Drawing the rest from reference TRBV7-3 and TRBJ1-3, the complete variable domain is GAGVSQTPSNKVTEKGKYVELRCDPISGHTALYWYRQSLGQGPEFLIYFQGTGAADDSGLPNDRFFAVRPEGSVSTLKIQRTERGDSAVYLCASSSGLSGNTIYFGEGSWLTVV.

This clonotype was detected a few times. The chain joins TRBV7-8 to TRBJ2-4, with D uncertain. Germline values: CDR1 SGHVS, CDR2 FQNEAQ. With 3 bases removed from V and 12 bases from J, the gap between germline ends came to 12 bases. The CDR3 has 12 residues. As DNA, the CDR3 is TGTGCCAGCAGCTTGGACGGTCCCCCTCAGTACTTC. Amino acids: CASSLDGPPQYF.

The chain is built from TRBV2 and TRBJ1-5, with D unresolved. Germline V lookup: CDR1 SNHLY, CDR2 FYNNEI. V gave up 5 bases and J gave up 12 bases, with 17 bases separating them. The CDR3 runs to 13 residues. In nucleotides, the CDR3 is TGTGCCAGCAGTCCCCCCGAACTGGGATTCCAGCATTTT. Translation: CASSPPELGFQHF.

This clonotype has a handful of counts. The chain combines TRBV7-3 with TRBJ2-1, with D maybe TRBD2 (6 bases). This CDR3 contains 15 residues. V lost 5 bases and J lost 7, with 18 bases in between. Germline V gene data show CDR1 as SGHTA and CDR2 as FQGTGA. The CDR3: CASSSSSPGGNEQFF. The CDR3 DNA reads TGTGCCAGCAGCAGCAGTTCCCCCGGGGGAAATGAGCAGTTCTTC.

The chain employs TRBV28 and TRBJ2-1; tentatively, D is TRBD2 (6 bases). The germline CDR1 and CDR2 sequences are MDHEN and SYDVKM. The CDR3 is made up of 16 amino acids. Trimming stripped 5 bases from V and 2 bases from J, with 16 bases between. The DNA of the CDR3 is TGTGCCAGCAGTAGAAGCGGGTATAACCCCTACAATGAGCAGTTCTTC. The encoded protein is CASSRSGYNPYNEQFF.

This clonotype has just a few counts. CDR3 bases: TGTGCCAGCAGTGTAGAGAAAGCTTTCTTT. As protein: CASSVEKAFF. The chain carries TRBV2 and TRBJ1-1; D is uncertain. V was pared by 4 bases and J by 9 bases, with 6 bases between. CDR1 and CDR2 (germline): SNHLY, FYNNEI. This CDR3 has 10 amino acids.

The chain links TRBV20-1 to TRBJ2-7; D remains unclear. The V end was cut by 5 bases, the J end by 0 bases, with 14 bases between. CDR3 length: 14 amino acids. Per germline, CDR1 DFQATT and CDR2 SNEGSKA (reference sequence). In DNA form, the CDR3 reads TGCAGTGCTCTGGGGTCTTATACCTCCTACGAGCAGTACTTC. This codes for CSALGSYTSYEQYF.

This clonotype was observed once. The genes are TRBV9 and TRBJ2-5; D tentatively reads TRBD1 or TRBD2 (5 bases each). This CDR3 has 16 amino acids. With 3 bases removed from V and 2 bases from J, the gap between germline ends came to 17 bases. Per the germline V gene, CDR1 is SGDLS and CDR2 is YYNGEE. DNA of the CDR3: TGTGCCAGCAGCGCCTCAGTAGGGACCTCACAAGAGACCCAGTACTTC. This gives the protein CASSASVGTSQETQYF.

There are a few counts of this clonotype. CDR3 coding DNA: TGTGCCAGCAGCCAATACGACAGGGTAGAGACCCAGTACTTC. Its protein is CASSQYDRVETQYF. J is TRBJ2-5 and V is TRBV14, with 7 nucleotides matching TRBD1. This CDR3 is built from 14 residues. CDR1 and CDR2 (germline): SGHDN, FVKESK. Trimming cost V 2 bases and J 4 bases; bases outside gene matches: 4. The variable domain in full, with the rest retrieved from reference TRBV14 and TRBJ2-5, is EAGVTQFPSHSVIEKGQTVTLRCDPISGHDNLYWYRRVMGKEIKFLLHFVKESKQDESGMPNNRFLAERTGGTYSTLKVQPAELEDSGVYFCASSQYDRVETQYFGPGTRLLVL.

V gene TRBV20-1 combines with J gene TRBJ2-1, with D perhaps matching TRBD2 (6 bases). The germline gives CDR1 DFQATT, CDR2 SNEGSKA (reference sequence). The CDR3 extends over 12 amino acids. CDR3 sequence reads: CSRRRGSGEQFF. The CDR3 DNA reads as TGCAGCCGACGACGAGGTAGCGGTGAGCAGTTCTTC.